What follows is one T cell receptor beta chain and its context. Its antigen is unidentified. Using immunoSEQ multiplex PCR, the repertoire was profiled, and TCRdb retains in-frame clones only, with some absent. The repertoire has around 170,000 clones, 88% of them found once; the top ten carry around a tenth. These data belong to a study of T cell responses to AZD1222 COVID-19 vaccine. Study conclusions and caveats: Rises in breadth and depth of Spike-specific TCRs came after two AZD1222 doses.

Germline assignment: CDR1 SNHLY and CDR2 FYNNEI. The V end was cut by 5 bases, the J end by 4 bases, with 14 bases between. The CDR3 totals 15 residues. Sequencing was performed on peripheral blood, taken 28 days after the second AZD1222 dose. The receptor was derived from an adult who received the AZD1222 COVID-19 vaccine. The V call is TRBV2, the J call TRBJ1-4; D is unclear. CDR3 in amino acids: CASSSVGSVNEKLFF. The CDR3 coding sequence is TGTGCCAGCAGTTCAGTGGGCAGCGTTAATGAAAAACTGTTTTTT. Filled out from reference TRBV2 and TRBJ1-4, the complete variable domain reads EPEVTQTPSHQVTQMGQEVILRCVPISNHLYFYWYRQILGQKVEFLVSFYNNEISEKSEIFDDQFSVERPDGSNFTLKIRSTKLEDSAMYFCASSSVGSVNEKLFFGSGTQLSVL.